These 32 T cell receptor beta chains share one sample of origin, sequenced in a study of T cell repertoires in cytomegalovirus infection. TCRdb called the reads again in MiXCR, with one record for every CDR3 protein. The table lists roughly 190,000 distinct CDR3 sequences, roughly 9.8% of them singletons, with about 4.6% in the top ten. The sequenced sample was PBMCs. These receptors originate from a human donor in good health (CMV status not recorded). Some clones in this sample may be carry-over from other donors' samples.

This clonotype was detected many times. The chain couples TRBV6-2 or TRBV6-3 to TRBJ2-1, with 10 bases matching TRBD2. This CDR3 has 13 amino acids. V was pared by 7 bases and J by 9 bases, with 6 bases of the junction left unmatched. CDR1 and CDR2 from the germline V gene are MNHEY and SVGEGT. The CDR3 spells CASTNLAGAEQFF. CDR3 nucleotides: TGTGCCAGCACTAATCTAGCGGGAGCTGAGCAGTTCTTC.

This clonotype has ten or more counts. The chain employs TRBV6-1 and TRBJ1-3, with D unclear. This CDR3 comprises 14 residues. With 1 base removed from V and 0 bases from J, the gap between germline ends came to 4 bases. Germline V CDR1 and CDR2: MNHNS, SASEGT. CDR3 DNA sequence: TGTGCCAGCAGTGAAGAGTACTCTGGAAACACCATATATTTT. Encoded protein: CASSEEYSGNTIYF.

This chain links TRBV12-3 or TRBV12-4 with TRBJ2-7; a weak D match, TRBD2 (7 bases). V shed 5 bases and J shed 3 bases, with 17 bases lying between them. The length of the CDR3 is 15 residues. CDR3 protein: CASSLPRGANYEQYF. CDR3 DNA sequence: TGTGCCAGCAGTCTCCCCCGGGGGGCCAACTACGAGCAGTACTTC.

This clonotype appeared many times. V and J are TRBV7-2 and TRBJ1-2, with 9 nucleotides matching TRBD1. Germline assignment: CDR1 SGHTA and CDR2 FQGNSA. The CDR3 runs 15 residues. V trimming: 0 bases; J trimming: 5 bases; junction bases outside the gene matches: 4. Here the CDR3 DNA reads TGTGCCAGCAGCTTAGCTGGGACAGGGCGATATGGCTACACCTTC. Translating it yields CASSLAGTGRYGYTF.

This clonotype has at least ten counts. V is TRBV7-2 and J is TRBJ2-5; D not resolved. The V and J ends lost 5 bases and 2 bases respectively, with 12 bases between them. The CDR3 extends over 14 amino acids. Germline CDR1 and CDR2: SGHTA and FQGNSA. Written as DNA, the CDR3 is TGTGCCAGCAGCCGCAAGGCCAGTCAAGAGACCCAGTACTTC. Translating gives CASSRKASQETQYF.

In this sample, this clonotype turned up a few times. CDR3 coding DNA: TGCAGCGTTGAAGTTACTAGCGGCCTCAATGAGCAGTTCTTC. This encodes CSVEVTSGLNEQFF. This chain connects TRBV29-1 to TRBJ2-1, with 8 positions matching TRBD2. Germline CDR1 and CDR2: SQVTM and ANQGSEA. The J segment lost 6 bases and the V segment lost 1 base, leaving 5 bases of the junction unmatched. The CDR3 has 14 amino acids.

The sample holds many counts of this clonotype. The genes are TRBV28 and TRBJ1-2, with TRBD1 as a possible D gene (5 bases). Germline V gene lookup returns CDR1 MDHEN and CDR2 SYDVKM. Trimming stripped 3 bases from V and 4 bases from J, with 9 bases between. CDR3 length: 13 amino acids. CDR3 in DNA: TGTGCCAGCAGTTTCCGGGGACCCTATGGCTACACCTTC. Its protein is CASSFRGPYGYTF.

The chain joins TRBV2 to TRBJ1-1, with D hard to call. This CDR3 spans 13 amino acids. Germline V gene lookup returns CDR1 SNHLY and CDR2 FYNNEI. V was shortened by 8 bases and J by 1 base, with 11 bases between the two germline ends. The DNA for the CDR3 is TGTGCCAGCTCGAGGGCCGCGAACACTGAAGCTTTCTTT. It translates to CASSRAANTEAFF.

The chain has TRBV18 and TRBJ2-7; D uncertain. The CDR3 covers 13 residues. V lost 3 bases and J lost 3, with 9 bases in between. CDR1 and CDR2 from the germline V gene are KGHSH and LQKENI. This CDR3 reads CASSPQDRYEQYF. The CDR3 region has the DNA TGTGCCAGCTCACCGCAAGATCGCTACGAGCAGTACTTC.

This clonotype was detected a few times. V and J are TRBV14 and TRBJ1-1; 7 bases line up with TRBD1. Per the germline V gene, CDR1 is SGHDN and CDR2 is FVKESK. With V trimmed by 1 base and J by 0 bases, 8 bases remained unmatched. This CDR3 spans 17 amino acids. CDR3 loop: CASSQVNRGLMNTEAFF. CDR3 nucleotide sequence: TGTGCCAGCAGCCAAGTTAACAGGGGCCTCATGAACACTGAAGCTTTCTTT.

This clonotype turned up a few times. The chain has TRBV6-2 or TRBV6-3 and TRBJ1-1; D uncertain. This CDR3 is built from 15 residues. In germline, CDR1 is MNHEY, CDR2 SVGEGT. V gave up 2 bases and J gave up 1 base, with 11 bases separating them. DNA of the CDR3: TGTGCCAGCAGTTACACCCGCCCAGGGAACACTGAAGCTTTCTTT. This codes for CASSYTRPGNTEAFF.

This clonotype was counted ten times or more. The V and J genes are TRBV19 and TRBJ1-5; D not certain. CDR3 size: 12 residues. Per the germline V gene, CDR1 is LNHDA and CDR2 is SQIVND (reference sequence). V was pared by 7 bases and J by 7 bases, with 11 bases between. The CDR3 here is CASTKGYQPQHF. The CDR3 DNA sequence: TGTGCCAGTACGAAGGGTTACCAGCCCCAGCATTTT.

This clonotype was recorded many times. The V and J genes are TRBV7-3 and TRBJ2-1, with 9 bases lining up with TRBD2. V lost 5 bases to trimming and J lost 5 bases; unmatched junction nucleotides: 13. The CDR3 loop spans 17 amino acids. The germline V gene encodes CDR1 SGHTA and CDR2 FQGTGA. The CDR3 reads CASSRQLGGRANNEQFF. DNA for the CDR3: TGTGCCAGCAGCCGACAGCTGGGCGGGAGGGCCAACAATGAGCAGTTCTTC.

This chain uses TRBV7-8 with TRBJ1-1; tentatively, D is TRBD1 (5 bases). The CDR3 sequence is 13 residues long. The V gene lost 4 bases and the J gene lost 4 bases, with 10 bases spanning the gap. Germline values: CDR1 SGHVS, CDR2 FQNEAQ. CDR3 amino acids: CASSSFGGTEAFF. In DNA, the CDR3 is TGTGCCAGCAGCTCATTCGGGGGCACTGAAGCTTTCTTT.

This clonotype has at least ten counts. The genes are TRBV7-6 and TRBJ2-1, with 12 nucleotides matching TRBD2. The ends lost 6 bases at V and 6 bases at J; junction bases unmatched: 6. The CDR3 is 15 residues long. The germline V gene encodes CDR1 SGHVS and CDR2 FNYEAQ. As DNA, the CDR3 is TGTGCCAGCAGTTTGACTAGCGGGGGAGGCAATGAGCAGTTCTTC. Protein sequence: CASSLTSGGGNEQFF.

This sequence joins TRBV29-1 and TRBJ2-3; D unresolved. The germline CDR1 and CDR2 sequences are SQVTM and ANQGSEA. CDR3 length: 12 residues. With 7 bases removed from V and 4 bases from J, the gap between germline ends came to 12 bases. The CDR3 nucleotides are TGCAGCGCCCGAATAGCATCAGATACGCAGTATTTT. This encodes CSARIASDTQYF.

In this sample, this clonotype turned up a few times. This chain joins TRBV6-1 and TRBJ1-5, with 7 bases fitting TRBD1. The V gene's germline CDR1 is MNHNS and CDR2 SASEGT. V gave up 6 bases and J gave up 4 bases; unmatched junction bases: 6. This CDR3 is 14 amino acids long. This chain's CDR3 is CASRRQGGNQPQHF. The DNA of the CDR3 is TGTGCCAGCAGAAGACAGGGCGGGAATCAGCCCCAGCATTTT.

This clonotype was detected many times. This chain links TRBV11-1 with TRBJ2-5, with a weak D call TRBD1 (5 bases). The germline V and J ends were trimmed by 3 bases and 0 bases, with 14 bases remaining between them. CDR1 is SGHAT, CDR2 FQDESV, per germline (reference sequence). The CDR3 has 16 residues. For the CDR3, the DNA is TGTGCCAGCAGCTTTGATAAGGGGCCGTACCAAGAGACCCAGTACTTC. This gives the protein CASSFDKGPYQETQYF.

This clonotype was observed many times. The chain links TRBV13 to TRBJ2-1; the D gene could be TRBD1 or TRBD2 (5 bases each). Looked up from germline, CDR1 is PRHDT and CDR2 is FYEKMQ (reference sequence). Trimming shortened V by 1 base and J by 0 bases, and 13 bases separated the two germline ends. There are 17 residues in the CDR3. Written as DNA, the CDR3 is TGTGCCAGCAGCTTAGAAGGGACCCAGGGCTCCTACAATGAGCAGTTCTTC. Amino acids: CASSLEGTQGSYNEQFF.

The rearrangement uses TRBV29-1 and TRBJ1-4; D not resolved. V was pared by 3 bases and J by 3 bases, with 8 bases between. The CDR3 spans 13 residues. Germline values: CDR1 SQVTM, CDR2 ANQGSEA. The DNA for the CDR3 is TGCAGCGTTGAGAGGGATCCTAATGAAAAACTGTTTTTT. Protein: CSVERDPNEKLFF.

Ten or more counts support this clonotype. The chain carries TRBV7-2 and TRBJ2-3, with D maybe TRBD2 (6 bases). Trimming shortened V by 5 bases and J by 2 bases, and 14 bases separated the two germline ends. CDR3 size: 15 residues. Germline CDR1 and CDR2: SGHTA and FQGNSA. This chain's CDR3 is CASSQAGLVTDTQYF. CDR3 bases: TGTGCCAGCAGCCAAGCGGGCCTAGTCACAGATACGCAGTATTTT.

This clonotype was recorded many times. The rearrangement uses TRBV20-1 and TRBJ1-1; D may be TRBD1 (5 bases). V gave up 1 base and J gave up 1 base, with 13 bases separating them. The CDR3 runs to 15 residues. Per the germline V gene, CDR1 is DFQATT and CDR2 is SNEGSKA (reference sequence). This CDR3 reads CSARGWGRTNTEAFF. DNA of the CDR3: TGCAGTGCTAGAGGGTGGGGCAGAACGAACACTGAAGCTTTCTTT.

This clonotype showed up many times. The rearrangement links TRBV7-2 to TRBJ1-2; possibly TRBD1 for D (5 bases). This CDR3 region has 13 residues. V was clipped by 4 bases and J by 2 bases, with 8 bases between them. Germline V gene data show CDR1 as SGHTA and CDR2 as FQGNSA. In DNA, the CDR3 is TGTGCCAGCAGCTCGGACAAAAACTATGGCTACACCTTC. This translates into CASSSDKNYGYTF.

This clonotype occurred many times. This chain links TRBV12-3 or TRBV12-4 with TRBJ2-1; 15 nucleotides line up with TRBD2. Unmatched junction bases numbered 12, after V lost 6 bases and J lost 9 bases. The CDR3 runs to 17 residues. The CDR3 region has the DNA TGTGCCAGCAGCCACCGGACTAGCGGGAGGGCCTTGGCTGAGCAGTTCTTC. Its protein is CASSHRTSGRALAEQFF.

Details on this clonotype: A clone one base away is much larger, so this may be a read error. The genes are TRBV15 and TRBJ1-5, with D possibly being TRBD1 (5 bases). The V gene's germline CDR1 is LNHNV and CDR2 YYDKDF (reference sequence). The CDR3 consists of 13 residues. The CDR3 loop is CVTSRGAVQPQHF. The CDR3 nucleotides read TGTGTCACCAGCAGAGGGGCGGTTCAGCCCCAGCATTTT.

This clonotype was counted between two and nine times. The chain links TRBV19 to TRBJ2-1; the D is unclear. The CDR3 covers 10 residues. CDR1 and CDR2 from the germline V gene are LNHDA and SQIVND (reference sequence). The V and J ends lost 7 bases and 9 bases respectively, with 7 bases between them. The CDR3 nucleotides are TGTGCCAGTAAAGGCGGTGAGCAGTTCTTC. Its translation: CASKGGEQFF. Looking up the rest from reference TRBV19 and TRBJ2-1 gives the full variable domain: DGGITQSPKYLFRKEGQNVTLSCEQNLNHDAMYWYRQDPGQGLRLIYYSQIVNDFQKGDIAEGYSVSREKKESFPLTVTSAQKNPTAFYLCASKGGEQFFGPGTRLTVL.

This clonotype has ten or more counts. The V and J genes are TRBV28 and TRBJ2-1, with D unclear. V lost 10 bases to trimming and J lost 3 bases, with 4 bases between them. The CDR3 is made up of 10 amino acids. Germline V gene sequence: CDR1 MDHEN, CDR2 SYDVKM. The CDR3 loop reads CATYYNEQFF. DNA of the CDR3: TGTGCCACTTACTACAATGAGCAGTTCTTC.

This clonotype was counted ten times or more. The rearrangement uses TRBV19 and TRBJ2-3; 10 nucleotides line up with TRBD2. The CDR3 is 16 amino acids. From germline, CDR1 is LNHDA and CDR2 SQIVND (reference sequence). V shed 0 bases, J shed 7 bases, and the junction held 7 bases outside the gene matches. The CDR3 DNA follows: TGTGCCAGTAGTATAGATCAGCGGGAGGGCCGACATACGCAGTATTTT. It yields the protein CASSIDQREGRHTQYF. The full variable domain, rest sourced from reference TRBV19 and TRBJ2-3, is DGGITQSPKYLFRKEGQNVTLSCEQNLNHDAMYWYRQDPGQGLRLIYYSQIVNDFQKGDIAEGYSVSREKKESFPLTVTSAQKNPTAFYLCASSIDQREGRHTQYFGPGTRLTVL.

In regard to this clonotype: A read error may be the cause here, since a much bigger clone is one base away. This rearrangement joins TRBV28 to TRBJ1-4, with 11 nucleotides matching TRBD1. Germline lookup yields CDR1 MDHEN and CDR2 SYDVKM. This CDR3 region has 16 residues. The CDR3 sequence: CARSSGQGVYNAKLFF. The CDR3 coding sequence is TGTGCCAGGAGCTCGGGACAGGGGGTGTATAATGCAAAACTGTTTTTT.

In its sample, this clonotype was seen a few times. This rearrangement joins TRBV20-1 to TRBJ2-5; D unresolved. CDR1 and CDR2 (germline): DFQATT, SNEGSKA (reference sequence). V lost 2 bases, J lost 5 bases, and 9 bases lay in between. The CDR3 sequence is 12 residues long. The DNA for the CDR3 is TGCAGTGCTAGAAAAGTGCAGGAGACCCAGTACTTC. Protein sequence: CSARKVQETQYF.

This clonotype has ten or more counts. The genes are TRBV7-9 and TRBJ1-3; D remains ambiguous. The V end was cut by 3 bases, the J end by 3 bases, with 12 bases between. CDR3 length: 15 amino acids. Germline CDR1 reads SEHNR; CDR2 reads FQNEAQ (reference sequence). CDR3 nucleotides: TGTGCCAGCAGCTTCGTCTCTTCGGGTGGAAACACCATATATTTT. It encodes CASSFVSSGGNTIYF. The whole variable domain, remainder taken from reference TRBV7-9 and TRBJ1-3, is DTGVSQNPRHKITKRGQNVTFRCDPISEHNRLYWYRQTLGQGPEFLTYFQNEAQLEKSRLLSDRFSAERPKGSFSTLEIQRTEQGDSAMYLCASSFVSSGGNTIYFGEGSWLTVV.

There are many counts of this clonotype. The rearrangement joins TRBV15 to TRBJ1-5; unclear D gene. The CDR3 consists of 12 residues. CDR1 is LNHNV and CDR2 is YYDKDF in the germline V gene (reference sequence). V was clipped by 1 base and J by 6 bases, with 4 bases between them. CDR3 loop: CATSRVSQPQHF. The CDR3 DNA reads TGTGCCACCAGCAGAGTTAGTCAGCCCCAGCATTTT.